The 30 T cell receptor beta chains below come from one sample, sequenced in a study of a mutant IDH1 vaccine in newly diagnosed glioma. The antigens these receptors bind are not known. Noted time point: week 47, end of study. Vaccine doses each comprised 300 ug of mutant IDH1 20-mer peptide, with topical imiquimod. Produced via immunoSEQ multiplex PCR; TCRdb's table is partial and in-frame only. The sample includes over 30,000 clones, 80% to 90% of them seen just once. The specimen was PBMCs, collected from a glioma patient whose treatment included an IDH1 peptide vaccine. The receptors derive from a woman in her twenties or thirties with glioma.

V and J are TRBV29-1 and TRBJ1-2, with no clear D. This CDR3 region has 13 residues. Germline CDR1 is SQVTM and CDR2 is ANQGSEA. With 3 bases removed from V and 6 bases from J, the gap between germline ends came to 14 bases. Written as DNA, the CDR3 is TGCAGCGTTGATGTGGGTTTTTGGGATGGCTACACCTTC. Its protein product is CSVDVGFWDGYTF.

This chain uses TRBV20-1 with TRBJ1-1; D not certain. Germline CDR1 and CDR2: DFQATT and SNEGSKA (reference sequence). The CDR3 consists of 11 residues. The V and J ends lost 2 bases and 4 bases respectively, with 5 bases between them. The DNA of the CDR3 is TGCAGTGCTAGATATCTCACTGAAGCTTTCTTT. Its translation: CSARYLTEAFF.

This clone was seen a handful of times. This chain uses TRBV5-4 with TRBJ1-1; D is possibly TRBD1 (5 bases). Deletions cut 4 bases from V and 1 base from J, with 8 bases between. Germline lookup yields CDR1 SGHNT and CDR2 YYREEE (reference sequence). This CDR3 region has 13 residues. As DNA, the CDR3 is TGTGCCAGCAGCAAAGGGGAGAACACTGAAGCTTTCTTT. Translation gives CASSKGENTEAFF.

This clone was seen a single time. The rearrangement joins TRBV6-1 to TRBJ1-3; D remains unclear. The CDR3 totals 12 residues. V was pared by 2 bases and J by 4 bases, with 3 bases between. CDR1 MNHNS and CDR2 SASEGT come from the germline V gene. CDR3 DNA sequence: TGTGCCAGCAGTGAAAGGGGAAACACCATATATTTT. Protein: CASSERGNTIYF.

V usage is TRBV5-6 and J usage is TRBJ2-1, with 7 bases lining up with TRBD1. Germline loops: CDR1 SGHDT, CDR2 YYEEEE. V was clipped by 2 bases and J by 10 bases; unmatched bases: 6. The CDR3 has 13 amino acids. The CDR3 nucleotides read TGTGCCAGCAGCTTTACGCGACAGGGAGAGCAGTTCTTC. Its protein product is CASSFTRQGEQFF.

The CDR3 sequence: CATSRDHGPQETQYF. CDR3 in DNA: TGTGCCACCAGCAGAGATCACGGGCCGCAAGAGACCCAGTACTTC. The chain links TRBV15 to TRBJ2-5; D unclear. Trimming pared 0 bases from V and 2 bases from J, leaving 10 bases between. Germline V CDR1 and CDR2: LNHNV, YYDKDF (reference sequence). The CDR3 consists of 15 residues.

This clone occurred once. The chain is built from TRBV5-1 and TRBJ2-7; D is uncertain. Trimming removed 0 bases from V and 3 bases from J, with 4 bases in between. Germline CDR1 is SGHRS and CDR2 is YFSETQ. The CDR3 totals 12 residues. CDR3 protein: CASSLDRYEQYF. DNA for the CDR3: TGCGCCAGCAGCTTGGACCGCTACGAGCAGTACTTC.

The chain recombines TRBV10-3 with TRBJ1-5; possibly TRBD1 for D (5 bases). This CDR3 spans 16 amino acids. Germline loops: CDR1 ENHRY, CDR2 SYGVKD. V was shortened by 0 bases and J by 7 bases, with 16 bases between the two germline ends. The CDR3 DNA sequence: TGTGCCATCAGTGAGTCTGGGCTGTCGGGGGAGCAGCCCCAGCATTTT. Protein sequence: CAISESGLSGEQPQHF.

The chain is built from TRBV6-5 and TRBJ1-2, with 11 bases aligning to TRBD1. CDR3 length: 13 amino acids. Germline V gives CDR1 MNHEY, CDR2 SVGAGI. V lost 6 bases to trimming and J lost 8 bases; unmatched junction nucleotides: 5. This CDR3 reads CASRGQGAGGYTF. The CDR3 DNA reads as TGTGCCAGCAGAGGACAGGGGGCGGGAGGCTACACCTTC.

The gene calls are TRBV5-1 and TRBJ1-3; tentatively, D is TRBD1 (6 bases). The CDR3 runs 17 residues. The germline gives CDR1 SGHRS, CDR2 YFSETQ. V lost 7 bases and J lost 2, with 22 bases in between. The CDR3 reads CASSSGAQGIAGNTIYF. CDR3 nucleotide sequence: TGCGCCAGCTCCTCGGGAGCGCAGGGGATTGCTGGAAACACCATATATTTT. Complete variable domain (other parts from reference TRBV5-1 and TRBJ1-3): KAGVTQTPRYLIKTRGQQVTLSCSPISGHRSVSWYQQTPGQGLQFLFEYFSETQRNKGNFPGRFSGRQFSNSRSEMNVSTLELGDSALYLCASSSGAQGIAGNTIYFGEGSWLTVV.

The rearrangement links TRBV19 to TRBJ1-1, with D hard to call. CDR1 is LNHDA and CDR2 is SQIVND in the germline V gene (reference sequence). Trimming removed 3 bases from V and 1 base from J, with 3 bases in between. This CDR3 contains 12 residues. The CDR3 sequence: CASSMGNTEAFF. CDR3 coding DNA: TGTGCCAGTAGTATGGGGAACACTGAAGCTTTCTTT.

This chain links TRBV7-6 with TRBJ2-6, with TRBD1 identical over 9 bases. V was pared by 5 bases and J by 2 bases, with 10 bases of the junction left unmatched. Looked up from germline, CDR1 is SGHVS and CDR2 is FNYEAQ. The CDR3 has 18 amino acids. This chain's CDR3 is CASSDGQGTLTGANVLTF. The DNA of the CDR3 is TGTGCCAGCAGCGACGGACAGGGGACCTTGACTGGGGCCAACGTCCTGACTTTC.

The V gene is TRBV9, the J gene TRBJ1-1; a possible D gene is TRBD1 (5 bases). Trimming left V 2 bases short and J 0 bases short, with 11 bases between. This CDR3 has 15 amino acids. Germline CDR1 is SGDLS and CDR2 is YYNGEE. Written as DNA, the CDR3 is TGTGCCAGCAGCGTCTCCGGGGCGATGAACACTGAAGCTTTCTTT. It is translated as CASSVSGAMNTEAFF.

The CDR3 coding sequence is TGTGCTAGTGGTCTACAGGGTGCTAAATCCGGGGAGCTGTTTTTT. This sequence encodes CASGLQGAKSGELFF. The J gene is TRBJ2-2, the V gene TRBV12-5, with a weak D call TRBD1 (6 bases). The length of the CDR3 is 15 residues. V was clipped by 5 bases and J by 6 bases, with 16 bases between them. Germline-derived CDR1 and CDR2 are LGHNT and FRNRAP.

The chain combines TRBV5-1 with TRBJ1-1; D is undetermined. Trimming shortened V by 4 bases and J by 8 bases, and 18 bases separated the two germline ends. CDR1 and CDR2 from the germline V gene are SGHRS and YFSETQ. CDR3 length equals 14 residues. For the CDR3, the DNA is TGCGCCAGCAGCCGCGGGGAGCCCACCGCGGAAGCTTTCTTT. Translated: CASSRGEPTAEAFF.

The V and J genes are TRBV7-8 and TRBJ1-1; possible D gene TRBD1, 6 bases. V was shortened by 5 bases and J by 4 bases, with 11 bases between the two germline ends. Germline V gene sequence: CDR1 SGHVS, CDR2 FQNEAQ. The CDR3 totals 13 residues. The CDR3 region is CASSRTGSTEAFF. CDR3 nucleotide sequence: TGTGCCAGCAGCAGAACAGGGAGCACTGAAGCTTTCTTT.

The V and J genes are TRBV2 and TRBJ2-7, with TRBD2 matching 9 bases. The V gene end was trimmed by 3 bases and the J gene end by 6 bases; junction bases not matched to a gene: 9. Germline V lookup: CDR1 SNHLY, CDR2 FYNNEI. The CDR3 length is 15 residues. CDR3 bases: TGTGCCAGCAGTGAGGGACTAGCTATCACCTCCGAGCAGTACTTC. Translation: CASSEGLAITSEQYF.

The chain links TRBV6-1 to TRBJ2-5; 8 bases are shared with TRBD1. Germline V lookup: CDR1 MNHNS, CDR2 SASEGT. The CDR3 extends over 15 amino acids. V shed 6 bases and J 1 base; nucleotides not matched to a gene: 7. The CDR3 DNA is TGTGCCAGCAGAGGACAGGGCACTAGCCAAGAGACCCAGTACTTC. Translated: CASRGQGTSQETQYF.

The chain joins TRBV7-2 to TRBJ2-3, with unresolved D. CDR1 SGHTA and CDR2 FQGNSA come from the germline V gene. The V end lost 5 bases, the J end lost 1 base, and 10 bases lay between the germline ends. This CDR3 is 14 amino acids long. The CDR3 protein is CASSRRGGTDTQYF. In DNA form, the CDR3 reads TGTGCCAGCAGCCGTCGTGGCGGCACAGATACGCAGTATTTT.

CDR3 region: CASSLQGRYTF. CDR3 nucleotides: TGTGCCAGCAGCCTGCAGGGGCGCTACACCTTC. This sequence joins TRBV7-2 and TRBJ1-2; TRBD1 might be the D (6 bases). CDR3 size: 11 residues. Deletions cut 5 bases from V and 9 bases from J, with 10 bases between. The germline V gene has CDR1 SGHTA and CDR2 FQGNSA.

The V call is TRBV14, the J call TRBJ2-7; TRBD2 is a possible D gene (5 bases). Trimming cost V 2 bases and J 5 bases, with 16 bases left between them. Looked up from germline, CDR1 is SGHDN and CDR2 is FVKESK. The CDR3 is 15 amino acids. In DNA, the CDR3 is TGTGCCAGCAGCCAAAAAGGAGGCGCGGTCCACGAGCAGTACTTC. Encoded protein: CASSQKGGAVHEQYF.

This rearrangement joins TRBV20-1 to TRBJ2-7, with D unclear. The germline CDR1 and CDR2 sequences are DFQATT and SNEGSKA (reference sequence). V was shortened by 6 bases and J by 2 bases, with 8 bases between the two germline ends. The CDR3 spans 11 residues. This CDR3 is CSAFLPYEQYF. The CDR3 nucleotides read TGCAGTGCCTTTCTCCCCTACGAGCAGTACTTC.

Only a few counts were recorded for this clone. The V gene is TRBV7-2, the J gene TRBJ2-1; no firm D call. Per germline, CDR1 SGHTA and CDR2 FQGNSA. CDR3 length: 14 amino acids. Deletions cut 1 base from V and 2 bases from J, with 6 bases between. CDR3 DNA sequence: TGTGCCAGCAGCTTAGGGCCGGCCTACAATGAGCAGTTCTTC. It is translated as CASSLGPAYNEQFF.

The chain employs TRBV5-1 and TRBJ2-1, with 9 bases that match TRBD2. V lost 2 bases to trimming and J lost 4 bases; unmatched junction nucleotides: 13. The CDR3 is 18 amino acids. Germline V CDR1 and CDR2: SGHRS, YFSETQ. The chain's CDR3 is CASSFGGTLAGPYNEQFF. DNA of the CDR3: TGCGCCAGCAGCTTTGGGGGTACGCTAGCGGGGCCATACAATGAGCAGTTCTTC.

This chain links TRBV4-1 with TRBJ2-5, with D possibly being TRBD2 (5 bases). The germline CDR1 and CDR2 sequences are MGHRA and YSYEKL. CDR3 length: 13 amino acids. Trimming removed 1 base from V and 4 bases from J, with 7 bases in between. The CDR3 DNA reads as TGCGCCAGCAGCCAAGGGACTCTAGAGACCCAGTACTTC. This encodes CASSQGTLETQYF.

V gene TRBV4-1 combines with J gene TRBJ1-4; D is perhaps TRBD1 (5 bases). CDR3 length: 14 amino acids. Germline assignment: CDR1 MGHRA and CDR2 YSYEKL. V was trimmed by 1 base and J by 7 bases, leaving 10 bases between them. This CDR3 is CASSQVTAGEKLFF. Written as DNA, the CDR3 is TGCGCCAGCAGCCAAGTGACAGCGGGTGAAAAACTGTTTTTT.

A few counts support this clone. The J gene is TRBJ1-6, the V gene TRBV15, with 9 positions matching TRBD1. This CDR3 comprises 15 residues. Germline V CDR1 and CDR2: LNHNV, YYDKDF (reference sequence). After removal of 5 bases from V and 10 bases from J, the junction contained 9 bases not matched to a gene. The CDR3 reads CATSGRDRAGSPLHF. Written as DNA, the CDR3 is TGTGCCACCAGCGGCCGGGACAGGGCGGGCTCACCCCTCCACTTT.

V and J are TRBV19 and TRBJ2-6; 10 nucleotides agree with TRBD1. The CDR3 length is 13 residues. CDR1 is LNHDA and CDR2 is SQIVND in the germline V gene (reference sequence). V lost 10 bases to trimming and J lost 11 bases; unmatched junction nucleotides: 8. The CDR3 DNA follows: TGTGCCACCGCCGGGGGGACAGGGGACGTCCTGACTTTC. As protein: CATAGGTGDVLTF.

The chain combines TRBV9 with TRBJ2-1; D ambiguous. CDR3 length: 14 residues. V was shortened by 0 bases and J by 2 bases, with 6 bases between the two germline ends. Germline V lookup: CDR1 SGDLS, CDR2 YYNGEE. The CDR3 DNA is TGTGCCAGCAGCGTAGAGGCAGCCTACAATGAGCAGTTCTTC. Amino acids: CASSVEAAYNEQFF. Using reference TRBV9 and TRBJ2-1 for the parts outside the CDR3, the full variable domain is DSGVTQTPKHLITATGQRVTLRCSPRSGDLSVYWYQQSLDQGLQFLIQYYNGEERAKGNILERFSAQQFPDLHSELNLSSLELGDSALYFCASSVEAAYNEQFFGPGTRLTVL.

V is TRBV7-2 and J is TRBJ2-5; either TRBD1 or TRBD2 may fit D (5 bases each). The CDR3 runs to 15 residues. Between the trimmed V and J ends, which lost 3 bases and 4 bases, there was a span of 15 bases. In germline, CDR1 is SGHTA, CDR2 FQGNSA. In DNA, the CDR3 is TGTGCCAGCAGCTTTGAGGGGCGCTATTTAGAGACCCAGTACTTC. This translates into CASSFEGRYLETQYF.